This T cell receptor (beta chain) was observed in a study of cytomegalovirus exposure and HLA in healthy donors. General study points: V- and J-gene trimming in TCR beta was tied to a missense DCLRE1C variant by an analysis performed later.

On this clone: Its antigen is not identified.

The PCR used 60 Vbeta and 13 Jbeta primers. TCRdb's table, derived via immunoSEQ multiplex PCR, lists solely in-frame clones and lacks some. The data contain 65,000 to 90,000 clones, roughly 80% of them singletons. V lost 0 bases and J lost 13, with 12 bases in between. Germline V CDR1 and CDR2: LGHNA, YSLEER. The length of the CDR3 is 13 residues. The chain carries TRBV4-3 and TRBJ1-4; tentative D call: TRBD1 (5 bases). The clonotype originates from a man aged 40-49 years in good health and CMV-seronegative. Sequenced sample: PBMCs. For the CDR3, the DNA is TGCGCCAGCAGCCAAGATAGAGGGGAGGCACTGTTTTTT. Residues: CASSQDRGEALFF.